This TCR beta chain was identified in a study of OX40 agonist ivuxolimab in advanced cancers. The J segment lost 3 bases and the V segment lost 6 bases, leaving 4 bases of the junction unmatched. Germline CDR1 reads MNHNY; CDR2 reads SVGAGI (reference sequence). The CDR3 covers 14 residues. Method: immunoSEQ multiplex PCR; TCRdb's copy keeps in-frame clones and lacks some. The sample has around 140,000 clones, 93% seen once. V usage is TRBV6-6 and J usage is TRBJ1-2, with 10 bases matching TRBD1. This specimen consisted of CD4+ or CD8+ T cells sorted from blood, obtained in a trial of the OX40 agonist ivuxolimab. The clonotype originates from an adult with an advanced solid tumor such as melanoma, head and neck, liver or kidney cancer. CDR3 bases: TGTGCCAGCAGGCCCGGGACAGGGGACTATGGCTACACCTTC. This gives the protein CASRPGTGDYGYTF.